A single sample gave rise to the 27 T cell receptor beta chains below, sequenced in a study of blood T cell repertoires in COVID-19. Sequencing used immunoSEQ multiplex PCR; TCRdb keeps in-frame clones, though not all of them. There are about 160,000 clones in the sample; 70% to 85% occur only once, and approximately 22% lies in the top ten. Sequences were obtained from peripheral blood. The receptors shown here come from a woman older than 75 with acute or convalescent COVID-19.

The chain employs TRBV6-5 and TRBJ1-2, with TRBD1 identical over 9 bases. The germline V gene encodes CDR1 MNHEY and CDR2 SVGAGI. V gave up 6 bases and J gave up 8 bases; unmatched junction bases: 7. The CDR3 sequence is 13 residues long. In DNA form, the CDR3 reads TGTGCCAGCAGGGGACAGGGAAGGAGCGGCTACACCTTC. Translated, it gives CASRGQGRSGYTF.

The chain combines TRBV5-4 with TRBJ2-1; 9 nucleotides match TRBD2. From germline, CDR1 is SGHNT and CDR2 YYREEE (reference sequence). CDR3 length: 14 residues. The trim removed 3 bases at V and 4 bases at J, leaving 2 bases unmatched. CDR3 sequence (DNA): TGTGCCAGCAGCTGGACTAGCGAATACAATGAGCAGTTCTTC. Its protein is CASSWTSEYNEQFF.

This chain uses TRBV7-9 with TRBJ2-7; 12 bases are shared with TRBD1. The germline V gene encodes CDR1 SEHNR and CDR2 FQNEAQ (reference sequence). The CDR3 loop spans 15 amino acids. V shed 4 bases, J shed 6 bases, and the junction held 7 bases outside the gene matches. The CDR3 DNA reads as TGTGCCAGCAGCTACCGGGACAGGGGGCTCGGCGAGCAGTACTTC. Amino acids: CASSYRDRGLGEQYF.

This chain connects TRBV5-1 to TRBJ2-1; 7 positions agree with TRBD2. V shed 3 bases and J 9 bases; nucleotides not matched to a gene: 12. Looked up from germline, CDR1 is SGHRS and CDR2 is YFSETQ. The CDR3 loop spans 15 amino acids. The CDR3, as DNA: TGCGCCAGCAGCTCCGGCAACGGCCGGGAGGCTGAGCAGTTCTTC. This translates into CASSSGNGREAEQFF.

The gene calls are TRBV27 and TRBJ2-1; possible D gene TRBD1, 6 bases. Germline V gives CDR1 MNHEY, CDR2 SMNVEV (reference sequence). Trimming stripped 6 bases from V and 0 bases from J, with 9 bases between. The length of the CDR3 is 14 residues. This CDR3 reads CASSRDNSYNEQFF. The DNA for the CDR3 is TGTGCCAGCAGCCGGGACAACTCCTACAATGAGCAGTTCTTC.

The chain has TRBV27 and TRBJ1-4; perhaps TRBD1 as D (6 bases). Germline CDR1 and CDR2: MNHEY and SMNVEV (reference sequence). The CDR3 consists of 16 residues. V was cut by 5 bases and J by 5 bases, with 18 bases left in between. The CDR3 DNA follows: TGTGCCAGCAGTGCACGTAGAGGGGACAAGAATGAAAAACTGTTTTTT. The encoded protein is CASSARRGDKNEKLFF.

The rearrangement links TRBV10-3 to TRBJ2-2; 7 nucleotides line up with TRBD2. This CDR3 spans 18 amino acids. Trimming at V came to 3 bases and at J to 5 bases, leaving 15 bases not matched to a gene. Germline V CDR1 and CDR2: ENHRY, SYGVKD. In DNA form, the CDR3 reads TGTGCCATCAGTGACCCTATGGGGGAGGGCCGAGAGACCGGGGAGCTGTTTTTT. Translation: CAISDPMGEGRETGELFF.

The V gene is TRBV5-1, the J gene TRBJ2-1, with TRBD1 as a possible D gene (6 bases). The CDR3 is 16 residues long. Trimming stripped 4 bases from V and 4 bases from J, with 18 bases between. Germline assignment: CDR1 SGHRS and CDR2 YFSETQ. The DNA of the CDR3 is TGCGCCAGCAGCGTGATCCCGGGACACGAATACAATGAGCAGTTCTTC. It yields the protein CASSVIPGHEYNEQFF.

The chain carries TRBV30 and TRBJ2-7, with 8 bases identical to TRBD1. V gave up 5 bases and J gave up 2 bases; unmatched junction bases: 8. Germline loops: CDR1 GTSNPN, CDR2 SVGIG (reference sequence). The CDR3 consists of 14 residues. CDR3 in amino acids: CAWAMTGAAYEQYF. In DNA, the CDR3 is TGTGCCTGGGCCATGACAGGGGCGGCCTACGAGCAGTACTTC.

The chain carries TRBV2 and TRBJ1-1, with 10 bases aligning to TRBD1. This CDR3 has 14 amino acids. In germline, CDR1 is SNHLY, CDR2 FYNNEI. The V gene end was trimmed by 6 bases and the J gene end by 7 bases; junction bases not matched to a gene: 8. CDR3 nucleotides: TGTGCCAGCAGACCGGGACAGGGGATCCTTGAAGCTTTCTTT. The encoded protein is CASRPGQGILEAFF.

This rearrangement joins TRBV7-9 to TRBJ2-5; TRBD2 is a possible D gene (5 bases). This CDR3 is 17 amino acids long. Germline V gene sequence: CDR1 SEHNR, CDR2 FQNEAQ (reference sequence). V was clipped by 7 bases and J by 0 bases, with 21 bases between them. The CDR3 sequence is CASTPPAGSPYQETQYF. The CDR3 bases are TGTGCCAGCACCCCCCCCGCGGGCTCCCCTTACCAAGAGACCCAGTACTTC.

V gene TRBV12-3 or TRBV12-4 combines with J gene TRBJ2-5, with 7 bases that match TRBD2. The CDR3 spans 13 residues. With 3 bases clipped from V and 5 bases from J, the junction kept 3 bases outside the gene matches. The CDR3 coding sequence is TGTGCCAGCAGTTTCTCCGGGGGGGAGACCCAGTACTTC. Translation: CASSFSGGETQYF.

The chain combines TRBV7-2 with TRBJ2-1, with D unresolved. The ends were cut back, 6 bases at V and 0 bases at J, with 12 bases in the middle. Looked up from germline, CDR1 is SGHTA and CDR2 is FQGNSA. This CDR3 has 15 amino acids. DNA of the CDR3: TGTGCCAGCAGTTACTACCCCAGCTCCTACAATGAGCAGTTCTTC. Residues: CASSYYPSSYNEQFF.

The chain recombines TRBV25-1 with TRBJ2-2; 11 nucleotides align to TRBD2. CDR1 and CDR2 (germline): MGHDK, SYGVNS. The CDR3 consists of 15 residues. The V segment lost 6 bases and the J segment 7 bases; nucleotides outside the gene matches: 7. For the CDR3, the DNA is TGTGCCAGCAGATTAGCGGGAGGGAGAGGCGGGGAGCTGTTTTTT. Protein sequence: CASRLAGGRGGELFF.

J is TRBJ2-1 and V is TRBV18; the D is unclear. The CDR3 covers 12 residues. The V gene lost 3 bases and the J gene lost 6 bases, with 6 bases spanning the gap. CDR1 is KGHSH, CDR2 LQKENI, per germline. This CDR3 reads CASSPYANEQFF. The CDR3, as DNA: TGTGCCAGCTCACCCTACGCCAATGAGCAGTTCTTC.

This clone was recorded once. J is TRBJ2-1 and V is TRBV6-5; perhaps TRBD1 as D (6 bases). Germline V gene sequence: CDR1 MNHEY, CDR2 SVGAGI. CDR3 size: 15 residues. The V end was cut by 5 bases, the J end by 1 base, with 12 bases between. CDR3 loop: CASSIRDNSYNEQFF. The CDR3 DNA reads TGTGCCAGCAGTATCCGGGACAATTCCTACAATGAGCAGTTCTTC.

The chain links TRBV6-4 to TRBJ1-6, with a weak D call TRBD1 (6 bases). Trimming took off 3 bases at V and 8 bases at J, with 14 bases between the two ends. This CDR3 comprises 15 residues. Germline assignment: CDR1 MRHNA and CDR2 SNTAGT. The DNA for the CDR3 is TGTGCCAGCAGTGAAGGCGCAGGGGCGGATTCACCCCTCCACTTT. It codes for CASSEGAGADSPLHF.

V gene TRBV29-1 combines with J gene TRBJ1-2; D uncertain. CDR3 length equals 11 residues. The V and J ends lost 1 base and 6 bases respectively, with 6 bases between them. Germline loops: CDR1 SQVTM, CDR2 ANQGSEA. This CDR3 reads CSVEAGDGYTF. CDR3 DNA: TGCAGCGTTGAAGCCGGGGATGGCTACACCTTC.

This clone was recorded once. The chain recombines TRBV6-1 with TRBJ2-5, with 7 bases fitting TRBD2. CDR1 is MNHNS and CDR2 is SASEGT in the germline V gene. CDR3 length: 17 residues. With 1 base clipped from V and 3 bases from J, the junction kept 11 bases outside the gene matches. CDR3 region: CASSEGLGLAEKETQYF. The CDR3 region has the DNA TGTGCCAGCAGTGAAGGTCTGGGGCTAGCGGAAAAAGAGACCCAGTACTTC.

J is TRBJ1-2 and V is TRBV2; unclear D gene. Trimming removed 5 bases from V and 2 bases from J, with 9 bases in between. The CDR3 is made up of 13 amino acids. Germline V CDR1 and CDR2: SNHLY, FYNNEI. CDR3 loop: CASSPVINYGYTF. Written as DNA, the CDR3 is TGTGCCAGCAGTCCCGTTATAAACTATGGCTACACCTTC.

This sequence joins TRBV7-2 and TRBJ2-5; 7 nucleotides agree with TRBD2. Germline V gene sequence: CDR1 SGHTA, CDR2 FQGNSA. The CDR3 contains 15 residues. Trimming took 3 bases from V and 3 from J; bases not matched to a gene: 7. CDR3 sequence (DNA): TGTGCCAGCAGCTTTGGGGGGAGGGCAGAAGAGACCCAGTACTTC. Amino acid sequence: CASSFGGRAEETQYF.

V usage is TRBV2 and J usage is TRBJ1-1; maybe TRBD1 (5 bases). CDR1 and CDR2 from the germline V gene are SNHLY and FYNNEI. The length of the CDR3 is 14 residues. V was shortened by 0 bases and J by 1 base, with 6 bases between the two germline ends. CDR3 nucleotide sequence: TGTGCCAGCAGTGAAGCCAGGGCGAACACTGAAGCTTTCTTT. It is translated as CASSEARANTEAFF. Combining the CDR3 with reference TRBV2 and TRBJ1-1 gives the whole variable domain EPEVTQTPSHQVTQMGQEVILRCVPISNHLYFYWYRQILGQKVEFLVSFYNNEISEKSEIFDDQFSVERPDGSNFTLKIRSTKLEDSAMYFCASSEARANTEAFFGQGTRLTVV.

V and J are TRBV6-6 and TRBJ2-1; 9 bases fit TRBD1. Looked up from germline, CDR1 is MNHNY and CDR2 is SVGAGI (reference sequence). V lost 2 bases to trimming and J lost 8 bases; unmatched junction nucleotides: 4. The length of the CDR3 is 14 residues. The CDR3 coding sequence is TGTGCCAGCAGTTACGTGGGACAGGGATATGAGCAGTTCTTC. It yields the protein CASSYVGQGYEQFF.

This clone came up a few times. The J gene is TRBJ1-1, the V gene TRBV27; 7 nucleotides match TRBD1. Germline loops: CDR1 MNHEY, CDR2 SMNVEV (reference sequence). This CDR3 has 14 residues. V gave up 6 bases and J gave up 3 bases; unmatched junction bases: 7. The DNA for the CDR3 is TGTGCCAGCAGAAGAACAGGGGTTGACACTGAAGCTTTCTTT. Translating it yields CASRRTGVDTEAFF.

The chain employs TRBV2 and TRBJ2-5; no firm D call. The CDR3 spans 14 residues. The germline V gene encodes CDR1 SNHLY and CDR2 FYNNEI. The V gene lost 5 bases and the J gene lost 0 bases, with 10 bases spanning the gap. CDR3 amino acids: CASSPTPNQETQYF. Written as DNA, the CDR3 is TGTGCCAGCAGTCCAACACCCAACCAAGAGACCCAGTACTTC.

The chain recombines TRBV27 with TRBJ1-5; D possibly corresponds to TRBD1 (6 bases). CDR3 size: 16 residues. V was pared by 5 bases and J by 7 bases, with 21 bases between. Germline V gives CDR1 MNHEY, CDR2 SMNVEV (reference sequence). CDR3 protein: CASSIGTPGVGQPQHF. CDR3 nucleotides: TGTGCCAGCAGTATCGGGACACCAGGGGTAGGGCAGCCCCAGCATTTT.

The V call is TRBV10-1, the J call TRBJ1-1; perhaps TRBD1 as D (6 bases). The germline V gene has CDR1 WNHNN and CDR2 SYGVQD (reference sequence). The CDR3 has 15 residues. V shed 0 bases and J shed 11 bases, with 19 bases lying between them. CDR3 sequence: CASSESQGGKKAAFF. The DNA for the CDR3 is TGCGCCAGCAGTGAGTCACAGGGTGGTAAAAAAGCGGCTTTCTTT.